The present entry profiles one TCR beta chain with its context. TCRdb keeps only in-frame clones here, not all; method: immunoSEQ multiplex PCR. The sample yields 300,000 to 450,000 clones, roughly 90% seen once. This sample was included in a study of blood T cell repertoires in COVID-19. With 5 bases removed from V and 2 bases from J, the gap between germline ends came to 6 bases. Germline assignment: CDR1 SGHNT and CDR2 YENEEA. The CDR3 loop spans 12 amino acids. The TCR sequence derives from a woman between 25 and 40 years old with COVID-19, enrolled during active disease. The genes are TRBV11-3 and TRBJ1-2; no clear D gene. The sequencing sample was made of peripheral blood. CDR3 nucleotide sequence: TGTGCCAGCAGCCTAGCAAACTATGGCTACACCTTC. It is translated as CASSLANYGYTF.